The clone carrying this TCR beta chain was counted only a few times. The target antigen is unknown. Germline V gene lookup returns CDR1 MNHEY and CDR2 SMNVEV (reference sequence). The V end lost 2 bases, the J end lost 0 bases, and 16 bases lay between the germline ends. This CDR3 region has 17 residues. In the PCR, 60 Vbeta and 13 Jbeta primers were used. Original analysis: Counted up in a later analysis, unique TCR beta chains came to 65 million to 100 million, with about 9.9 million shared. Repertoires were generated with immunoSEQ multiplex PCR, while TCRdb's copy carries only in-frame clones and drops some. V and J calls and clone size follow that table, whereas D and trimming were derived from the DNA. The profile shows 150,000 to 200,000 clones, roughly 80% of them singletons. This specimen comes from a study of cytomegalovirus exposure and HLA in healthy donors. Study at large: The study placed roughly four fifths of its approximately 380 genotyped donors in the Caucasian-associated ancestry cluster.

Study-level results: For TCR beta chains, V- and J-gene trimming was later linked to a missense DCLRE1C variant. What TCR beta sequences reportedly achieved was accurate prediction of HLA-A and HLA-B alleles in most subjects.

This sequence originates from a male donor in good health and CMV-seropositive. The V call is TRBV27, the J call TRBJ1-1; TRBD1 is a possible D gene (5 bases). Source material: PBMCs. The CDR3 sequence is CASSLRQNPPLNTEAFF. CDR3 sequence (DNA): TGTGCCAGCAGTTTAAGACAGAATCCGCCCCTGAACACTGAAGCTTTCTTT.